The present TCR beta chain was sequenced within a study of cytomegalovirus exposure and HLA in healthy donors. Study-level background: Around 80 million unique TCRs from HLA-typed donors were held in an early data release.

13 Jbeta primers and 60 Vbeta primers were used for the PCR. The repertoire was sequenced with immunoSEQ multiplex PCR; TCRdb's copy has only in-frame clones and lacks some. The sample shows about 160,000 clones, approximately 80% of them seen only once. This clone was counted once. The sequence derives from a male donor in good health and CMV-seronegative. Material: PBMCs.

In nucleotides, the CDR3 is TGTGCCAGCTCATCGCAGGGGGCGGACACTGAAGCTTTCTTT. Its protein product is CASSSQGADTEAFF. The rearrangement links TRBV18 to TRBJ1-1; 8 nucleotides agree with TRBD1. Germline V CDR1 and CDR2: KGHSH, LQKENI. This CDR3 contains 14 residues. The J segment lost 3 bases and the V segment lost 5 bases, leaving 5 bases of the junction unmatched. The full variable domain, rest sourced from reference TRBV18 and TRBJ1-1, is NAGVMQNPRHLVRRRGQEARLRCSPMKGHSHVYWYRQLPEEGLKFMVYLQKENIIDESGMPKERFSAEFPKEGPSILRIQQVVRGDSAAYFCASSSQGADTEAFFGQGTRLTVV.